The 17 T cell receptor beta chains below come from one sample, sequenced in a study of shared clonotypes between healthy human individuals. Clones were sequenced by immunoSEQ multiplex PCR, and TCRdb holds only the in-frame ones, with some missing. This repertoire shows about 600,000 clones, around 97% found once; its top ten account for about 0.057%. What was sequenced was naive CD4+ T cells sorted from blood. The subset was: CD45RA+ positively selected. The receptor source for this set is a woman under 40 in good health.

The chain recombines TRBV2 with TRBJ2-5; TRBD2 matches 12 bases. V lost 5 bases to trimming and J lost 0 bases; unmatched junction nucleotides: 4. The CDR3 contains 16 residues. Germline V gene sequence: CDR1 SNHLY, CDR2 FYNNEI. This chain's CDR3 is CASSTTSGRYQETQYF. CDR3 sequence (DNA): TGTGCCAGCAGTACTACTAGCGGGAGGTACCAAGAGACCCAGTACTTC.

The chain has TRBV29-1 and TRBJ2-6, with unresolved D. The V and J ends lost 3 bases and 1 base respectively, with 4 bases between them. From germline, CDR1 is SQVTM and CDR2 ANQGSEA. The CDR3 is 13 amino acids. In DNA form, the CDR3 reads TGCAGCGTTGATGGGTCTGGGGCCAACGTCCTGACTTTC. Protein sequence: CSVDGSGANVLTF. Full variable domain (outside the CDR3, taken from reference TRBV29-1 and TRBJ2-6): SAVISQKPSRDICQRGTSLTIQCQVDSQVTMMFWYRQQPGQSLTLIATANQGSEATYESGFVIDKFPISRPNLTFSTLTVSNMSPEDSSIYLCSVDGSGANVLTFGAGSRLTVL.

In this sample, this clone turned up once. The chain uses TRBV28 and TRBJ2-7; D tentatively reads TRBD1 or TRBD2 (7 bases each). The CDR3 contains 16 residues. The germline V and J ends were trimmed by 4 bases and 1 base, with 17 bases remaining between them. Germline values: CDR1 MDHEN, CDR2 SYDVKM. The CDR3 DNA reads as TGTGCCAGCAGTTCAGGGGGACTACACCGTTCCTACGAGCAGTACTTC. As protein: CASSSGGLHRSYEQYF. Using reference TRBV28 and TRBJ2-7 for the parts outside the CDR3, the full variable domain is DVKVTQSSRYLVKRTGEKVFLECVQDMDHENMFWYRQDPGLGLRLIYFSYDVKMKEKGDIPEGYSVSREKKERFSLILESASTNQTSMYLCASSSGGLHRSYEQYFGPGTRLTVT.

The chain employs TRBV6-6 and TRBJ1-6; 9 positions match TRBD1. In germline, CDR1 is MNHNY, CDR2 SVGAGI (reference sequence). After removal of 2 bases from V and 9 bases from J, the junction contained 5 bases not matched to a gene. The CDR3 sequence is 15 residues long. The CDR3 nucleotides are TGTGCCAGCAGTTACACAGGGGGCAGGGGTTCACCCCTCCACTTT. The encoded protein is CASSYTGGRGSPLHF.

The V and J genes are TRBV14 and TRBJ2-5, with D unclear. V was pared by 3 bases and J by 5 bases, with 16 bases between. CDR3 length: 15 residues. The germline gives CDR1 SGHDN, CDR2 FVKESK. For the CDR3, the DNA is TGTGCCAGCAGCCATTTCACCCAACGGCCGGAGACCCAGTACTTC. Protein: CASSHFTQRPETQYF.

The chain carries TRBV5-5 and TRBJ2-7; possibly TRBD1 for D (5 bases). The germline V and J ends were trimmed by 5 bases and 3 bases, with 9 bases remaining between them. CDR1 is SGHKS, CDR2 YYEKEE, per germline (reference sequence). The CDR3 extends over 12 amino acids. The DNA for the CDR3 is TGTGCCAGCAGAAAGGACAACTACGAGCAGTACTTC. Translated: CASRKDNYEQYF.

The chain couples TRBV28 to TRBJ1-6; tentative D call: TRBD1 (5 bases). This CDR3 comprises 15 residues. Germline-derived CDR1 and CDR2 are MDHEN and SYDVKM. V lost 6 bases and J 10 bases, leaving 19 bases between the germline ends. Here the CDR3 reads CASSPMGLAPSPLHF. CDR3 nucleotides: TGTGCCAGCAGCCCCATGGGACTAGCTCCCTCACCCCTCCACTTT.

In this sample, this clone turned up once. This chain joins TRBV6-5 and TRBJ1-5, with TRBD1 matching over 9 bases. CDR1 is MNHEY, CDR2 SVGAGI, per germline. The CDR3 has 15 amino acids. The junction had 3 bases not matched to a gene; V was cut back by 2 bases and J by 4 bases. CDR3: CASSYTQGANQPQHF. CDR3 nucleotide sequence: TGTGCCAGCAGTTACACACAGGGGGCGAATCAGCCCCAGCATTTT.

The rearrangement joins TRBV6-5 to TRBJ2-1, with 11 bases aligning to TRBD2. Germline V gene lookup returns CDR1 MNHEY and CDR2 SVGAGI. The CDR3 consists of 16 residues. V lost 0 bases, J lost 6 bases, and 4 bases stayed unmatched. CDR3 sequence (DNA): TGTGCCAGCAGTTACTCTAGCGGGAGGGCCATCAATGAGCAGTTCTTC. This encodes CASSYSSGRAINEQFF.

This chain links TRBV19 with TRBJ1-4, with a tentative D call TRBD1 (6 bases). This CDR3 has 13 amino acids. In germline, CDR1 is LNHDA, CDR2 SQIVND (reference sequence). Trimming left V 11 bases short and J 4 bases short, with 14 bases between. This chain's CDR3 is CAGQDSNNEKLFF. CDR3 nucleotide sequence: TGTGCCGGCCAGGACAGCAATAATGAAAAACTGTTTTTT.

The chain's CDR3 is CASSIGGPTHEQYF. DNA of the CDR3: TGTGCCAGTAGTATTGGGGGACCCACCCACGAGCAGTACTTC. The gene calls are TRBV19 and TRBJ2-7; D possibly matches TRBD1 or TRBD2 (5 bases each). Germline V gene sequence: CDR1 LNHDA, CDR2 SQIVND (reference sequence). The CDR3 consists of 14 residues. Between the trimmed V and J ends, which lost 3 bases and 5 bases, there was a span of 14 bases. The whole variable domain, remainder taken from reference TRBV19 and TRBJ2-7, is DGGITQSPKYLFRKEGQNVTLSCEQNLNHDAMYWYRQDPGQGLRLIYYSQIVNDFQKGDIAEGYSVSREKKESFPLTVTSAQKNPTAFYLCASSIGGPTHEQYFGPGTRLTVT.

The gene calls are TRBV18 and TRBJ2-1; D is unclear. Germline CDR1 is KGHSH and CDR2 is LQKENI. Trimming stripped 7 bases from V and 0 bases from J, with 10 bases between. CDR3 size: 14 residues. CDR3 residues: CASFYLSSYNEQFF. CDR3 DNA sequence: TGTGCCAGCTTCTACCTGAGCTCCTACAATGAGCAGTTCTTC. Together with reference TRBV18 and TRBJ2-1, the CDR3 gives the full variable domain: NAGVMQNPRHLVRRRGQEARLRCSPMKGHSHVYWYRQLPEEGLKFMVYLQKENIIDESGMPKERFSAEFPKEGPSILRIQQVVRGDSAAYFCASFYLSSYNEQFFGPGTRLTVL.

V and J are TRBV6-1 and TRBJ1-1, with D perhaps TRBD1 (5 bases). CDR3 size: 13 residues. Per the germline V gene, CDR1 is MNHNS and CDR2 is SASEGT. V gave up 4 bases and J gave up 1 base, with 7 bases separating them. CDR3 region: CASSVQENTEAFF. Here the CDR3 DNA reads TGTGCCAGCAGTGTACAGGAGAACACTGAAGCTTTCTTT.

The chain is built from TRBV19 and TRBJ2-5; no clear D gene. The J call may be faulty, since TRBJ2-7 better matches the DNA end. Germline loops: CDR1 LNHDA, CDR2 SQIVND (reference sequence). The length of the CDR3 is 14 residues. The CDR3 region is CASSIVRGSYEQYF. CDR3 bases: TGTGCCAGTAGTATTGTACGCGGTTCCTACGAGCAGTACTTC.

The J gene is TRBJ2-7, the V gene TRBV5-1; TRBD1 or TRBD2 may be the D gene (5 bases each). From germline, CDR1 is SGHRS and CDR2 YFSETQ. The CDR3 length is 16 residues. Trimming removed 3 bases at V and 7 bases at J, with 23 bases between. The CDR3 spells CASSWSLGDGSREQYF. For the CDR3, the DNA is TGCGCCAGCAGCTGGTCCCTTGGGGACGGATCTCGGGAGCAGTACTTC.

V and J are TRBV5-6 and TRBJ1-4; D ambiguous. The CDR3 is 13 amino acids. Trimming stripped 1 base from V and 7 bases from J, with 8 bases between. Germline V CDR1 and CDR2: SGHDT, YYEEEE. In DNA, the CDR3 is TGTGCCAGCAGCTTGTTTAGTGGTGAAAAACTGTTTTTT. It codes for CASSLFSGEKLFF.

This chain uses TRBV7-2 with TRBJ2-4, with a weak D call TRBD2 (6 bases). Germline CDR1 is SGHTA and CDR2 is FQGNSA. The V end was cut by 2 bases, the J end by 8 bases, with 19 bases between. This CDR3 has 16 amino acids. Written as DNA, the CDR3 is TGTGCCAGCAGCTTAAGAATACGACAGCCGGGGGACATTCAGTACTTC. It codes for CASSLRIRQPGDIQYF.